A selection of T cell receptor beta chains follows, all from one sample in a study of glioma-infiltrating T cells. TCRdb itself ran the multiplex PCR reads through MiXCR, one entry per CDR3 protein. The sample holds about 44,000 distinct CDR3 sequences, around 24% seen once. The sequencing sample was made of glioma tissue, nonneoplastic brain tissue, or PBMCs (not recorded which). The receptors come from a human donor with low-grade glioma or glioblastoma, undergoing nonglioma brain surgery, or in good health (not recorded which). The CDR3 runs from the conserved cysteine through the conserved F or W. The D gene is left open where the match is weak. Expanded clones are given a class, and other clones once, few, many or no size at all.

clone_size d_call j_call v_call cdr3_aa cdr3_nt
many . TRBJ2-1 TRBV7-6 CASSSQVTTYNEQFF TGTGCCAGCAGCTCACAGGTTACTACCTACAATGAGCAGTTCTTC
many . TRBJ1-1 TRBV19 CASSIRGETEAFF TGTGCCAGTAGTATCAGGGGAGAAACTGAAGCTTTCTTT
many TRBD2 TRBJ2-7 TRBV6-1 CASSEFAGDYEQYF TGTGCCAGCAGTGAATTTGCGGGGGACTACGAGCAGTACTTC
few . TRBJ2-1 TRBV5-5 CASSLPKFSARINEQFF TGTGCCAGCAGCCTACCAAAGTTTAGCGCCCGTATCAATGAGCAGTTCTTC
few . TRBJ2-1 TRBV2 CASSLAYNEQFF TGTGCCAGCAGTCTGGCCTACAATGAGCAGTTCTTC
many TRBD2 TRBJ2-7 TRBV6-1 CASIRSSGSSYEQYF TGTGCCAGCATACGGTCGAGCGGGAGCTCCTACGAGCAGTACTTC
few TRBD2 TRBJ2-1 TRBV7-9 CASSPSPTSGNEQFF TGTGCCAGCAGCCCCAGTCCGACTAGCGGCAATGAGCAGTTCTTC
. TRBD1 TRBJ1-2 TRBV29-1 CSVLTGTPNGYTF TGCAGCGTTCTGACAGGGACTCCTAATGGCTACACCTTC
many . TRBJ1-6 TRBV4-1 CASSQEGQLNSPLHF TGCGCCAGCAGCCAAGAAGGACAGCTTAATTCACCCCTCCACTTT
few . TRBJ2-1 TRBV29-1 CSVDSGAIYNEQFF TGCAGCGTTGATTCCGGGGCCATCTACAATGAGCAGTTCTTC
. . TRBJ1-6 TRBV5-6 CASSLLENPPLHF TGTGCCAGCAGCTTGCTGGAGAATCCACCCCTCCACTTT
. TRBD1 TRBJ1-5 TRBV27 CASSQTGDNWPQHF TGTGCCAGCAGTCAGACAGGGGACAATTGGCCCCAGCATTTT
many TRBD1 TRBJ2-7 TRBV7-8 CASSSPLARQGAIPREQYF TGTGCCAGCAGCTCGCCTTTGGCTCGACAGGGGGCGATCCCTCGCGAGCAGTACTTC
many TRBD2 TRBJ2-3 TRBV5-1 CASSFREATDTQYF TGCGCCAGCAGTTTTCGGGAGGCCACAGATACGCAGTATTTT
many . TRBJ1-4 TRBV27 CASSPTTGTLIF TGTGCCAGCAGTCCGACGACCGGGACATTGATTTTT
few TRBD1 TRBJ1-2 TRBV12-3/TRBV12-4 CASSPQDRGNYGYTF TGTGCCAGCAGTCCCCAGGACAGGGGAAACTATGGCTACACCTTC
many . TRBJ1-2 TRBV3-1 CASSLRGYGYTF TGTGCCAGCAGCCTCCGAGGATATGGCTACACCTTC
many . TRBJ1-1 TRBV6-6 CASSYGGNTEAFF TGTGCCAGCAGTTACGGGGGGAACACTGAAGCTTTCTTT
. . TRBJ2-1 TRBV20-1 CSARGPDIYEQFF TGCAGTGCTAGAGGTCCGGACATTTACGAGCAGTTCTTC
many TRBD1 TRBJ1-5 TRBV2 CASSQGVNQPQHF TGTGCCAGCAGCCAGGGGGTGAATCAGCCCCAGCATTTT
. . TRBJ2-5 TRBV28 CASSLWGEQKAETQYF TGTGCCAGCAGTTTATGGGGGGAGCAAAAGGCGGAGACCCAGTACTTC
many TRBD2 TRBJ2-3 TRBV7-2 CASSLTLAGGDTQYF TGTGCCAGCAGCTTAACCCTAGCGGGAGGGGATACGCAGTATTTT
many . TRBJ1-2 TRBV18 CASSPRGAADYGYTF TGTGCCAGCTCACCGCGGGGGGCGGCCGACTATGGCTACACCTTC
many . TRBJ1-1 TRBV19 CASSIGYGNTEAFF TGTGCCAGTAGTATAGGCTATGGGAACACTGAAGCTTTCTTT
few TRBD1 TRBJ2-3 TRBV12-5 CASGLVSGTGYTDTQYF TGTGCTAGTGGTTTGGTCTCCGGGACAGGCTACACAGATACGCAGTATTTT
. . TRBJ2-7 TRBV19 CASSWGLADSYEQYF TGTGCCAGTAGTTGGGGGCTAGCGGACTCCTACGAGCAGTACTTC
. . TRBJ1-1 TRBV6-6 CASGCYGNTEAFF TGTGCCAGCGGTTGCTACGGGAACACTGAAGCTTTCTTT
many TRBD2 TRBJ2-7 TRBV20-1 CSAKAGTPYEQYF TGCAGTGCCAAAGCGGGAACGCCCTACGAGCAGTACTTC
few TRBD2 TRBJ2-3 TRBV29-1 CSVAWAGVGTDTQYF TGCAGCGTTGCCTGGGCGGGAGTTGGGACAGATACGCAGTATTTT
many TRBD1 TRBJ2-7 TRBV29-1 CSVVGDRSPYEQYF TGCAGCGTTGTTGGGGACAGGAGCCCCTACGAGCAGTACTTC
. . TRBJ2-7 TRBV27 CASSYHAGGIDEQYF TGTGCCAGCAGTTATCACGCAGGAGGTATCGACGAGCAGTACTTC
many TRBD2 TRBJ2-3 TRBV4-1 CASSPLAGAADTQYF TGCGCCAGCAGCCCATTAGCGGGGGCCGCAGATACGCAGTATTTT
once . TRBJ2-7 TRBV4-1 CVSSQDEPYEQYF TGCGTCAGCAGCCAAGATGAACCATACGAGCAGTACTTC
many TRBD2 TRBJ2-5 TRBV2 CASTLRGVKETQYF TGTGCCAGCACCCTCCGGGGGGTGAAAGAGACCCAGTACTTC
. . TRBJ1-1 TRBV5-1 CASCPGDNTEAFF TGCGCCAGCTGTCCAGGAGACAACACTGAAGCTTTCTTT
many TRBD1 TRBJ1-2 TRBV4-1 CASSLTGGANYGYTF TGCGCCAGCAGCCTCACAGGGGGAGCTAACTATGGCTACACCTTC
many . TRBJ1-1 TRBV7-4 CASSLSGVPKRNTEAFF TGTGCCAGCAGCTTATCGGGGGTACCCAAACGGAACACTGAAGCTTTCTTT
many . TRBJ1-1 TRBV2 CASIPLPLANTEAFF TGTGCCAGCATTCCTCTACCCCTGGCGAACACTGAAGCTTTCTTT
many . TRBJ2-7 TRBV27 CASRGALASSYEQYF TGTGCCAGCAGGGGGGCGCTGGCGAGCTCCTACGAGCAGTACTTC